This T cell receptor beta chain was observed in a study of T cells in Graves' hyperthyroidism and ophthalmopathy. The TCR beta CDR3 regions underwent amplification using RNA transcripts as the source. The HTBI primer set served for first-round RT-PCR of the TCR CDR3. TCRdb recomputed calls from the multiplex PCR reads with MiXCR, one row per CDR3 protein. Among roughly 510,000 distinct CDR3 sequences listed, less than 25% were seen once. Regarding the study as a whole: Ophthalmopathy cases were set apart from stable hyperthyroidism by a 13 V-J model. Most clonotypes expanded in the thyroid (above 0.001) were also present in blood. Model output signaled ophthalmopathy a median around 6.9 months ahead of onset.

This clonotype was counted many times. Its antigen is unknown. The diagnoses drew upon clinical symptoms, serum thyroxine and TRAb, thyroid ultrasound and orbital computed tomography. Material for sequencing was blood. This TCR was sampled from a man between 18 and 29 years old with Graves' hyperthyroidism.

The CDR3 is CASPGGKGLRTEAFF. The CDR3, as DNA: TGTGCCAGCCCAGGGGGTAAGGGGCTGAGAACTGAAGCTTTCTTT. This rearrangement joins TRBV19 to TRBJ1-1; 7 bases match TRBD1. The CDR3 spans 15 residues. The ends lost 9 bases at V and 5 bases at J; junction bases unmatched: 15. In germline, CDR1 is LNHDA, CDR2 SQIVND (reference sequence).